This section outlines one T cell receptor beta chain sequence together with its context. The source of the sample is a study of blood T cell repertoires in COVID-19. Looking at the study overall: Some COVID-19 samples were acute and others convalescent; all came from the United States, Italy and Spain.

TCRdb's copy holds only in-frame clones and misses some; the assay was immunoSEQ multiplex PCR. Of 240,000 or so clones listed, approximately 82% are singletons. The CDR3 covers 17 residues. V was trimmed by 1 base and J by 4 bases, leaving 17 bases between them. CDR1 is SGHAT and CDR2 is FQNNGV in the germline V gene. Input material: peripheral blood. The sequence was collected from a woman aged 80 or over with acute or convalescent COVID-19. The chain combines TRBV11-2 with TRBJ1-3; possibly TRBD1 for D (5 bases). The DNA for the CDR3 is TGTGCCAGCAGCTTAGGTACCCATCCTGGGGCCGGAAACACCATATATTTT. It is translated as CASSLGTHPGAGNTIYF.